The text below deals with one T cell receptor beta chain. Its antigen is currently unknown. Both about-4-week and about-12-week second-dose recipients were combined. The record originates from a study of T cell responses to AZD1222 COVID-19 vaccine. General study findings and limits: Of spike-specific TCRs, nearly half reportedly target regions left unmutated in variants. It should be noted that donors were predominantly white British and more often female, and clonal diversity was possibly underestimated.

Produced via immunoSEQ multiplex PCR; TCRdb's table is partial and in-frame only. The repertoire holds approximately 91,000 clones, approximately 90% seen once, with around 26% in the top ten. This sequence originates from an adult who received the AZD1222 COVID-19 vaccine. Here the sequenced sample was peripheral blood, taken 28 days after the second AZD1222 dose.

This chain's CDR3 is CASSVNSPYEQYF. The CDR3, as DNA: TGTGCCAGCAGTGTGAACAGCCCCTACGAGCAGTACTTC. The chain uses TRBV28 and TRBJ2-7; no definite D call. V lost 5 bases to trimming and J lost 2 bases, with 10 bases between them. The germline V gene encodes CDR1 MDHEN and CDR2 SYDVKM. This CDR3 is 13 amino acids long.